These 12 T cell receptor beta chains were sequenced from one sample in a study of CD8+ T cells in alopecia areata. Isolated RNA was reverse transcribed into cDNA used as the sequencing template. TCRdb's table, derived via immunoSEQ multiplex PCR, lists solely in-frame clones and lacks some. The table includes 130,000 or so clones, around 50% detected once. The sequenced sample was NKG2D-low CD8+ T cells sorted from blood. These receptors were collected from a human donor with alopecia areata.

The chain couples TRBV28 to TRBJ2-6; possible D gene TRBD2, 5 bases. CDR3 length: 15 residues. Trimming took off 6 bases at V and 1 base at J, with 10 bases between the two ends. CDR1 is MDHEN, CDR2 SYDVKM, per germline. The CDR3 DNA sequence: TGTGCCAGCAGGGAAACTAGTTCTGGGGCCAACGTCCTGACTTTC. Protein: CASRETSSGANVLTF.

The CDR3 bases are TGTGCCAGCAGCTATGGTTTCACTGAAGCTTTCTTT. Encoded protein: CASSYGFTEAFF. The rearrangement joins TRBV6-6 to TRBJ1-1, with D hard to call. The CDR3 extends over 12 amino acids. Germline lookup yields CDR1 MNHNY and CDR2 SVGAGI (reference sequence). Trimming stripped 6 bases from V and 4 bases from J, with 9 bases between.

The V gene is TRBV7-8, the J gene TRBJ2-3; maybe TRBD1 (5 bases). Germline CDR1 reads SGHVS; CDR2 reads FQNEAQ. With 2 bases removed from V and 4 bases from J, the gap between germline ends came to 13 bases. This CDR3 has 15 amino acids. The CDR3 loop is CASSLTAGIADTQYF. In DNA, the CDR3 is TGTGCCAGCAGCTTAACGGCAGGGATTGCAGATACGCAGTATTTT.

This rearrangement joins TRBV29-1 to TRBJ2-7, with 11 bases fitting TRBD1. V dropped 2 bases and J dropped 3; count of bases not matched to a gene: 6. The V gene's germline CDR1 is SQVTM and CDR2 ANQGSEA. The CDR3 loop spans 15 amino acids. CDR3 sequence (DNA): TGCAGCGTTGAAACGGGGACAGGGGGGCTCTACGAGCAGTACTTC. Protein product: CSVETGTGGLYEQYF.

The rearrangement links TRBV7-9 to TRBJ2-1, with D possibly being TRBD2 (5 bases). CDR3 length: 14 amino acids. The germline CDR1 and CDR2 sequences are SEHNR and FQNEAQ (reference sequence). The germline V and J ends were trimmed by 0 bases and 8 bases, with 11 bases remaining between them. The chain's CDR3 is CASSLARDTDEQFF. In DNA, the CDR3 is TGTGCCAGCAGCTTAGCACGGGATACGGATGAGCAGTTCTTC.

The chain uses TRBV29-1 and TRBJ2-1, with 7 nucleotides matching TRBD2. The CDR3 is made up of 14 amino acids. Germline CDR1 and CDR2: SQVTM and ANQGSEA. With 3 bases clipped from V and 7 bases from J, the junction kept 9 bases outside the gene matches. CDR3 sequence reads: CSVDGATGGNEQFF. The CDR3 DNA follows: TGCAGCGTTGATGGTGCAACGGGGGGTAATGAGCAGTTCTTC.

This clone was observed a few times. The chain recombines TRBV7-9 with TRBJ2-2; D is perhaps TRBD1 or TRBD2 (5 bases each). V dropped 5 bases and J dropped 9 bases, with 10 bases sitting between them. Per germline, CDR1 SEHNR and CDR2 FQNEAQ (reference sequence). This CDR3 comprises 12 residues. Here the CDR3 reads CASSLPGRELFF. CDR3 nucleotide sequence: TGTGCCAGCAGCCTCCCGGGACGGGAGCTGTTTTTT.

The CDR3 DNA reads TGCAGCGTTGGGGGCCGAACAGTTCGCGATGAGCAGTTCTTC. This codes for CSVGGRTVRDEQFF. The chain uses TRBV29-1 and TRBJ2-1; a possible D gene is TRBD1 (5 bases). Germline lookup yields CDR1 SQVTM and CDR2 ANQGSEA. Trimming shortened V by 4 bases and J by 8 bases, and 18 bases separated the two germline ends. This CDR3 contains 14 residues.

The V and J genes are TRBV25-1 and TRBJ2-5; no firm D call. The CDR3 contains 15 residues. CDR1 is MGHDK and CDR2 is SYGVNS in the germline V gene. Trimming shortened V by 2 bases and J by 2 bases, and 12 bases separated the two germline ends. The DNA for the CDR3 is TGTGCCAGCAGTGAACCTGGACGGATACAAGAGACCCAGTACTTC. Translation gives CASSEPGRIQETQYF.

This clone was seen a handful of times. The rearrangement uses TRBV15 and TRBJ2-2; maybe TRBD2 (5 bases). The CDR3 has 12 amino acids. V was trimmed by 8 bases and J by 2 bases, leaving 6 bases between them. From germline, CDR1 is LNHNV and CDR2 YYDKDF (reference sequence). The CDR3 DNA reads as TGTGCCACCGGAGGTAACACCGGGGAGCTGTTTTTT. Amino acid sequence: CATGGNTGELFF.

V usage is TRBV30 and J usage is TRBJ2-1; tentatively, D is TRBD1 (5 bases). Germline CDR1 is GTSNPN and CDR2 is SVGIG (reference sequence). With 0 bases removed from V and 10 bases from J, the gap between germline ends came to 7 bases. This CDR3 comprises 11 residues. The CDR3 nucleotides are TGTGCCTGGAGTGTCGGACACGAGCAGTTCTTC. This encodes CAWSVGHEQFF.

The J gene is TRBJ2-5, the V gene TRBV29-1, with TRBD1 matching 7 bases. The CDR3 loop spans 12 amino acids. In germline, CDR1 is SQVTM, CDR2 ANQGSEA. Losses at the gene ends were 3 bases for V and 4 bases for J; bases not matched to a gene: 2. CDR3 protein: CSVEGDRETQYF. CDR3 coding DNA: TGCAGCGTTGAGGGGGACAGAGAGACCCAGTACTTC.